The 6 T cell receptor beta chains reported below all come from one sample, sequenced in a study of blood T cell repertoires in COVID-19. Repertoires were generated with immunoSEQ multiplex PCR, while TCRdb's copy carries only in-frame clones and drops some. Among about 140,000 clones, roughly 87% were seen once, and the ten largest hold 1.5% to 2%. Sequenced: peripheral blood. These receptors were taken from a man in his 70s with acute or convalescent COVID-19.

The chain uses TRBV5-1 and TRBJ2-7; possible D gene TRBD2, 5 bases. The CDR3 contains 13 residues. Trimming shortened V by 0 bases and J by 7 bases, and 11 bases separated the two germline ends. Germline assignment: CDR1 SGHRS and CDR2 YFSETQ. The CDR3 nucleotides are TGCGCCAGCAGCTTGGCCGCCCCGGGGGAGCAGTACTTC. Translation gives CASSLAAPGEQYF.

This chain connects TRBV7-7 to TRBJ2-7; 9 bases match TRBD1. The trim removed 4 bases at V and 1 base at J, leaving 2 bases unmatched. The CDR3 has 14 amino acids. CDR1 is SSHAT, CDR2 FNYEAQ, per germline (reference sequence). The CDR3 protein is CASSSGQGSYEQYF. The CDR3 coding sequence is TGTGCCAGCAGCTCCGGACAGGGGTCCTACGAGCAGTACTTC. The whole variable domain, remainder taken from reference TRBV7-7 and TRBJ2-7, is GAGVSQSPRYKVTKRGQDVTLRCDPISSHATLYWYQQALGQGPEFLTYFNYEAQPDKSGLPSDRFSAERPEGSISTLTIQRTEQRDSAMYRCASSSGQGSYEQYFGPGTRLTVT.

The V call is TRBV18, the J call TRBJ2-7; D not certain. The CDR3 sequence is 13 residues long. V was clipped by 0 bases and J by 1 base, with 4 bases between them. Looked up from germline, CDR1 is KGHSH and CDR2 is LQKENI. CDR3 region: CASSPPTSYEQYF. The CDR3 coding sequence is TGTGCCAGCTCACCACCTACTTCCTACGAGCAGTACTTC.

This chain connects TRBV7-9 to TRBJ2-3, with D perhaps matching TRBD2 (5 bases). V shed 4 bases and J shed 3 bases, with 11 bases lying between them. The CDR3 loop spans 14 amino acids. The germline gives CDR1 SEHNR, CDR2 FQNEAQ (reference sequence). Here the CDR3 reads CASSSLGYTDTQYF. CDR3 nucleotide sequence: TGTGCCAGCAGCTCACTAGGTTATACAGATACGCAGTATTTT.

The gene calls are TRBV5-4 and TRBJ2-3, with D perhaps matching TRBD2 (5 bases). Germline V gene data show CDR1 as SGHNT and CDR2 as YYREEE (reference sequence). There are 15 residues in the CDR3. Trimming took off 4 bases at V and 1 base at J, with 13 bases between the two ends. This CDR3 reads CASSPSGSGTDTQYF. The CDR3 region has the DNA TGTGCCAGCAGCCCCAGCGGCTCTGGCACAGATACGCAGTATTTT.

This chain joins TRBV19 and TRBJ1-2; D is ambiguous. V lost 9 bases to trimming and J lost 0 bases, with 11 bases between them. The CDR3 is 13 amino acids. Germline V lookup: CDR1 LNHDA, CDR2 SQIVND (reference sequence). The CDR3 sequence: CASSIGANYGYTF. CDR3 coding DNA: TGTGCCAGCTCTATCGGGGCTAACTATGGCTACACCTTC.